Listed below are T cell receptor beta chains from one sample, sequenced in a study of CD8+ T cells in alopecia areata. The repertoire was sequenced with immunoSEQ multiplex PCR; TCRdb's copy has only in-frame clones and lacks some. Seen here are about 200,000 clones, nearly 60% observed once, and the top ten hold 5.5%. This specimen was CD4+ T cells sorted from blood, taken at week 24, from a patient treated with tofacitinib. These receptors originate from a human donor with alopecia areata. The CDR3 runs from the conserved cysteine through the conserved F or W. D genes are given only for firm matches. Clone size is not always given. Where it is, it says once, few, many or a class for expanded clones.

cdr3_length | j_call | v_call | clone_size | d_call | cdr3_aa | cdr3_nt
13 | TRBJ1-4 | TRBV29-1 | once | . | CSVEEALGGKLFF | TGCAGCGTTGAAGAAGCCCTGGGCGGGAAACTGTTTTTT
14 | TRBJ1-5 | TRBV6-6 | . | TRBD1 | CASSYRQGNQPQHF | TGTGCCAGCAGTTACAGACAGGGGAATCAGCCCCAGCATTTT
13 | TRBJ1-1 | TRBV27 | . | TRBD1 | CASSRTGSNEAFF | TGTGCCAGCAGTAGGACAGGGTCCAATGAAGCTTTCTTT
12 | TRBJ2-7 | TRBV6-5 | . | . | CASSRTQYEQYF | TGTGCCAGCAGTCGTACTCAATACGAGCAGTACTTC
13 | TRBJ1-2 | TRBV19 | . | TRBD1 | CASSILDRDGYTF | TGTGCCAGTAGTATTCTCGACAGGGATGGCTACACCTTC
14 | TRBJ2-7 | TRBV5-1 | . | . | CASSSGLLPHEQYF | TGCGCCAGCAGCTCGGGACTCCTCCCGCACGAGCAGTACTTC
13 | TRBJ1-6 | TRBV27 | . | . | CASSERGNSPLHF | TGTGCCAGCAGTGAAAGAGGAAATTCACCCCTCCACTTT
18 | TRBJ1-4 | TRBV19 | . | . | CASSQQGLVTATNEKLFF | TGTGCCAGTAGTCAACAGGGACTAGTGACGGCAACTAATGAAAAACTGTTTTTT
12 | TRBJ1-2 | TRBV2 | . | . | CASRRAGYGYTF | TGTGCCAGCCGACGGGCGGGGTATGGCTACACCTTC
12 | TRBJ2-7 | TRBV10-3 | few | . | CATRAERYEQYF | TGTGCCACCAGGGCAGAGCGGTACGAGCAGTACTTC
16 | TRBJ1-1 | TRBV14 | once | TRBD1 | CASSRNINRGRTEAFF | TGTGCCAGCAGCCGTAACATAAACAGGGGGAGGACTGAAGCTTTCTTT
11 | TRBJ2-7 | TRBV28 | . | . | CASSGHYEQYF | TGTGCCAGCAGTGGTCATTACGAGCAGTACTTC
13 | TRBJ2-5 | TRBV7-8 | . | . | CASSPTYQETQYF | TGTGCCAGCAGCCCCACGTACCAAGAGACCCAGTACTTC
14 | TRBJ2-7 | TRBV7-3 | . | TRBD1 | CARLRTGGSYEQYF | TGTGCCAGACTCCGGACAGGGGGCTCCTACGAGCAGTACTTC
13 | TRBJ1-1 | TRBV19 | few | . | CASTSPLGPEAFF | TGTGCCAGTACCTCTCCTTTGGGACCAGAAGCTTTCTTT
13 | TRBJ1-1 | TRBV6-5 | . | . | CASSFQGGTEAFF | TGTGCCAGCAGTTTTCAAGGCGGGACTGAAGCTTTCTTT
14 | TRBJ2-3 | TRBV7-3 | . | . | CASSLIRGADTQYF | TGTGCCAGCAGCTTAATAAGGGGAGCAGATACGCAGTATTTT
14 | TRBJ2-7 | TRBV7-2 | . | . | CASSLGIGSYEQYF | TGTGCCAGCAGCTTAGGAATAGGCTCCTACGAGCAGTACTTC
13 | TRBJ1-3 | TRBV28 | . | . | CASSRDSGNTIYF | TGTGCCAGCAGTCGGGACTCTGGAAACACCATATATTTT
14 | TRBJ2-7 | TRBV27 | . | TRBD1 | CASGRQGASYEQYF | TGTGCCAGCGGCCGACAGGGGGCTTCCTACGAGCAGTACTTC
15 | TRBJ1-6 | TRBV11-2 | . | . | CASSAAGPGVSPLHF | TGTGCCAGCAGCGCAGCGGGACCCGGGGTTTCACCCCTCCACTTT
16 | TRBJ1-2 | TRBV18 | . | TRBD1 | CASSPSGDRAGYGYTF | TGTGCCAGCTCACCATCAGGGGACAGGGCAGGCTATGGCTACACCTTC
12 | TRBJ2-5 | TRBV7-2 | . | . | CASSKVQETQYF | TGTGCCAGCAGCAAGGTGCAAGAGACCCAGTACTTC
19 | TRBJ2-5 | TRBV18 | . | . | CASSPIGGDQTGNQETQYF | TGTGCCAGCTCACCAATAGGCGGGGATCAGACCGGTAACCAAGAGACCCAGTACTTC
18 | TRBJ2-6 | TRBV7-3 | . | . | CASSLFGRRTSGANVLTF | TGTGCCAGCAGCTTATTTGGCAGGCGGACCTCTGGGGCCAACGTCCTGACTTTC
13 | TRBJ1-1 | TRBV4-3 | . | . | CASSQDRAGGAFF | TGCGCCAGCAGCCAAGATAGGGCGGGAGGAGCTTTCTTT
13 | TRBJ1-2 | TRBV4-1 | . | . | CASSQEINYGYTF | TGCGCCAGCAGCCAAGAGATCAACTATGGCTACACCTTC
14 | TRBJ2-7 | TRBV29-1 | few | TRBD2 | CSVVWTSGRHEQYF | TGCAGCGTTGTCTGGACTAGCGGGAGGCACGAGCAGTACTTC
11 | TRBJ2-5 | TRBV2 | . | . | CASKGEETQYF | TGTGCCAGCAAGGGGGAAGAGACCCAGTACTTC
14 | TRBJ1-1 | TRBV19 | . | . | CASSIRGLNTEAFF | TGTGCCAGTAGTATACGGGGGTTAAACACTGAAGCTTTCTTT
16 | TRBJ2-2 | TRBV4-2 | . | . | CASSHLGQKNTGELFF | TGTGCCAGCAGCCACCTCGGACAGAAGAACACCGGGGAGCTGTTTTTT
14 | TRBJ2-3 | TRBV27 | . | . | CASQPGARPDTQYF | TGTGCCAGCCAACCCGGGGCTCGGCCAGATACGCAGTATTTT
14 | TRBJ2-5 | TRBV5-1 | . | . | CASSLSRGGETQYF | TGCGCCAGCAGCTTGAGCAGGGGGGGAGAGACCCAGTACTTC
15 | TRBJ1-1 | TRBV14 | . | . | CAANPRGPLNTEAFF | TGTGCCGCCAACCCCCGGGGCCCCTTGAACACTGAAGCTTTCTTT
16 | TRBJ2-7 | TRBV5-1 | . | TRBD2 | CASSFQRTSGNYEQYF | TGCGCCAGCAGCTTCCAACGGACTAGCGGGAACTACGAGCAGTACTTC
17 | TRBJ1-1 | TRBV5-1 | . | . | CASSLGGTYPRGTEAFF | TGCGCCAGCAGCTTGGGAGGGACATATCCCCGTGGCACTGAAGCTTTCTTT
16 | TRBJ2-3 | TRBV9 | few | . | CASSVEPRWETDTQYF | TGTGCCAGCAGCGTAGAACCTAGGTGGGAGACAGATACGCAGTATTTT
15 | TRBJ1-2 | TRBV4-2 | once | . | CASSQDEGRNYGYTF | TGTGCCAGCAGCCAAGATGAGGGGAGGAACTATGGCTACACCTTC
12 | TRBJ1-1 | TRBV6-1 | . | TRBD1 | CASSDGTVEAFF | TGTGCCAGCAGTGACGGGACAGTTGAAGCTTTCTTT
17 | TRBJ2-5 | TRBV7-9 | . | . | CASSPNAGRLRSVTQYF | TGTGCCAGCAGCCCTAACGCGGGGAGACTTCGGTCGGTGACCCAGTACTTC
15 | TRBJ2-5 | TRBV7-9 | . | TRBD2 | CASSLRGTLQETQYF | TGTGCCAGCAGCTTGCGGGGGACCCTCCAAGAGACCCAGTACTTC
12 | TRBJ2-3 | TRBV7-7 | . | . | CASSSPFATQYF | TGTGCCAGCAGCTCACCGTTTGCCACGCAGTATTTT
14 | TRBJ1-1 | TRBV18 | . | . | CASSPQVWYSEAFF | TGTGCCAGCTCACCACAGGTTTGGTATTCTGAAGCCTTCTTT
15 | TRBJ2-5 | TRBV2 | . | TRBD2 | CASRGLAGGEETQYF | TGTGCCAGCAGGGGACTAGCGGGGGGAGAAGAGACCCAGTACTTC
14 | TRBJ2-5 | TRBV2 | . | . | CASKGSGGLETQYF | TGTGCCAGCAAGGGATCGGGGGGCTTAGAGACCCAGTACTTC
16 | TRBJ2-1 | TRBV5-6 | once | TRBD2 | CASSFGTSGSYNEQFF | TGTGCCAGCAGCTTCGGGACTAGCGGATCCTACAATGAGCAGTTCTTC
15 | TRBJ2-3 | TRBV18 | . | . | CASSPVRTGTDTQYF | TGTGCCAGCTCACCTGTGAGGACAGGCACAGATACGCAGTATTTT
14 | TRBJ1-2 | TRBV18 | few | . | CASSPSLRDYGYTF | TGTGCCAGCTCACCAAGCCTAAGAGACTATGGCTACACCTTC
16 | TRBJ2-5 | TRBV27 | . | . | CASSFKFSDSGKTQYF | TGTGCCAGCAGTTTCAAGTTTAGTGACTCCGGGAAGACCCAGTACTTC